This entry concerns a single T cell receptor beta chain. The data originate from a study of blood T cell repertoires in COVID-19. TCRdb keeps only in-frame clones here, not all; method: immunoSEQ multiplex PCR. The data show roughly 400,000 clones, 70% to 90% seen once. There are 16 residues in the CDR3. Trimming took 2 bases from V and 4 from J, leaving 15 bases between them. From germline, CDR1 is SGHTA and CDR2 FQGNSA. The sample was PBMCs or T cells enriched from blood (not recorded which). The sequence was obtained from a woman in her late teens or twenties who had been exposed to COVID-19. The V gene is TRBV7-2, the J gene TRBJ2-1, with a tentative D call TRBD2 (6 bases). CDR3 nucleotide sequence: TGTGCCAGCAGCTTATCGGGGGACCTACCTTACAATGAGCAGTTCTTC. Its protein product is CASSLSGDLPYNEQFF.